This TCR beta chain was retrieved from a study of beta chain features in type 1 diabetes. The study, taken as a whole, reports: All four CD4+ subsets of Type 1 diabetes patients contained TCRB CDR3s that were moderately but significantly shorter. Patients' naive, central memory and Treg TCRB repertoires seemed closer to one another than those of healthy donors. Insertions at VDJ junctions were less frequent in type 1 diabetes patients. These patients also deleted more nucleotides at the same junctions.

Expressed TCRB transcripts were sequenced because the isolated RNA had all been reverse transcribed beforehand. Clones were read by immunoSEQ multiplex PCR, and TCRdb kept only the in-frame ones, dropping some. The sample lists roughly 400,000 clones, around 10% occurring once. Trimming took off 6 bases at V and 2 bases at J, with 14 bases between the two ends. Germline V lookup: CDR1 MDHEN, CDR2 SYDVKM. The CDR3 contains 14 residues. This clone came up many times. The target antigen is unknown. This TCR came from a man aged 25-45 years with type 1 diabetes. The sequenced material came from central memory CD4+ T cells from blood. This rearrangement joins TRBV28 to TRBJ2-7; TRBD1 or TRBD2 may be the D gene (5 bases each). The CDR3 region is CASRAGTATYEQYF. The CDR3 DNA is TGTGCCAGCAGGGCTGGGACCGCAACCTACGAGCAGTACTTC.